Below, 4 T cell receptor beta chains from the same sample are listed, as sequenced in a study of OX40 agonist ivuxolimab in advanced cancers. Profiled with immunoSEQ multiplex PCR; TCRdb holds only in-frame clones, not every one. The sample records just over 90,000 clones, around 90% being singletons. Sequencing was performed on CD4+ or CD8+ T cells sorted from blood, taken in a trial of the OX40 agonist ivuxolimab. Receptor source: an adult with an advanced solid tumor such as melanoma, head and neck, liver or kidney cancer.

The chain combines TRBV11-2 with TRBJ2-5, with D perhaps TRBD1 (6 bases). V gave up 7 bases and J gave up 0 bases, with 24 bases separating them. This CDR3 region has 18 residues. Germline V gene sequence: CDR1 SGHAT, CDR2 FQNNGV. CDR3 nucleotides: TGTGCCAGCACCCTCAGACAACCCGACAGGATAAACCAAGAGACCCAGTACTTC. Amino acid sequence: CASTLRQPDRINQETQYF.

The CDR3 loop reads CASSLKTGQSYYYEQYF. The CDR3 nucleotides are TGTGCCAGCAGTTTAAAGACGGGACAGTCATACTACTACGAGCAGTACTTC. The chain employs TRBV27 and TRBJ2-7, with 7 bases identical to TRBD1. The CDR3 has 17 residues. The J segment lost 3 bases and the V segment lost 2 bases, leaving 13 bases of the junction unmatched. Per germline, CDR1 MNHEY and CDR2 SMNVEV (reference sequence).

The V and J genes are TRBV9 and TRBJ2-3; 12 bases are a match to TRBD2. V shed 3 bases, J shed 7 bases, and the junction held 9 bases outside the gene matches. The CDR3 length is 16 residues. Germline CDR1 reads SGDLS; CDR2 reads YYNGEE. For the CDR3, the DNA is TGTGCCAGCAGCGAGGGACTAGCGGGCCCTCTCCATACGCAGTATTTT. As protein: CASSEGLAGPLHTQYF.

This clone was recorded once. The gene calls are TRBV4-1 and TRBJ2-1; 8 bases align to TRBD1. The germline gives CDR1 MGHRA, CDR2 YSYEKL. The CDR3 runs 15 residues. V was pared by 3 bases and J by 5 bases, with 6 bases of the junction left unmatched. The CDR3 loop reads CASSQQDRANNEQFF. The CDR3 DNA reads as TGCGCCAGCAGCCAGCAGGACAGGGCTAACAATGAGCAGTTCTTC.